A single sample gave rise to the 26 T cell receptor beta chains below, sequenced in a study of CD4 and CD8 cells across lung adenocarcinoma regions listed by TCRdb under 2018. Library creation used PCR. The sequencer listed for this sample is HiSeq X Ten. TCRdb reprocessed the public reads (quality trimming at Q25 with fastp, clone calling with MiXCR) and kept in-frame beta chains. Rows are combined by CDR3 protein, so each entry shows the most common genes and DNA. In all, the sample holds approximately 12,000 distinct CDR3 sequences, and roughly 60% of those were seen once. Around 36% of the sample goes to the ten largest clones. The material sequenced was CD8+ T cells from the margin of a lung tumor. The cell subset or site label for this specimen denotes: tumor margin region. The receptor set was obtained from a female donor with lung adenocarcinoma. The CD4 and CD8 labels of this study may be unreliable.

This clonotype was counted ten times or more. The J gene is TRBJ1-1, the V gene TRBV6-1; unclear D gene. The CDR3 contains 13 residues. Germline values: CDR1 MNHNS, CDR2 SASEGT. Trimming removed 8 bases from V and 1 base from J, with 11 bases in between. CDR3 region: CASGSAQNTEAFF. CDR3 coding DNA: TGTGCCAGCGGGTCTGCCCAGAACACTGAAGCTTTCTTT.

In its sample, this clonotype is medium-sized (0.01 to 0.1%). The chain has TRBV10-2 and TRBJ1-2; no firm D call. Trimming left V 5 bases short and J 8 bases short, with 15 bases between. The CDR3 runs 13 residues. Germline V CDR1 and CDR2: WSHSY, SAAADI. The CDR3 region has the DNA TGCGCCAGCAGTAACGATCACATGGACGGCTACACCTTC. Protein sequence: CASSNDHMDGYTF.

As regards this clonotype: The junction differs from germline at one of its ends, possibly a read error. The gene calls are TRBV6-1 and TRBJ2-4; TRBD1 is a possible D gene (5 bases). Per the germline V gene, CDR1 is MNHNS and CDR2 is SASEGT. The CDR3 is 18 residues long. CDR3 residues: CASSGRFVGRWAKDTQYF. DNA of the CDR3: TGTGCCAGCAGTGGACGTTTCGTGGGGCGGTGGGCCAAAGACACTCAGTATTTC.

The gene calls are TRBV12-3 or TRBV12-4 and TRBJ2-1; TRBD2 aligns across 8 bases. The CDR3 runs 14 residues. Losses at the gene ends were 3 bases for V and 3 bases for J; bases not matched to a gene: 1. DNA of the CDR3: TGTGCCAGCAGTTTCCTAGCGGGCTACAATGAGCAGTTCTTC. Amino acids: CASSFLAGYNEQFF.

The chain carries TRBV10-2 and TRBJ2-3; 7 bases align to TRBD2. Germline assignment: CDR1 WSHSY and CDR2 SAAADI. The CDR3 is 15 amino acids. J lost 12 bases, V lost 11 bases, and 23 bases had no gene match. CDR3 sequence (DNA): TGCGCCGGGGGAGATCGAGCGGGGAGCCCAGAGACCCAGTATTTT. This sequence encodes CAGGDRAGSPETQYF.

The CDR3 coding sequence is TGTGCCAGCAGCCCGATTAATGACAGGGATGGGTCCTACGAGCAGTTCTTC. It encodes CASSPINDRDGSYEQFF. V is TRBV7-8 and J is TRBJ2-1, with 7 bases lining up with TRBD1. Germline assignment: CDR1 SGHVS and CDR2 FQNEAQ. V gave up 5 bases and J gave up 10 bases; unmatched junction bases: 20. This CDR3 contains 17 residues. Variable domain in full (rest from reference TRBV7-8 and TRBJ2-1): GAGVSQSPRYKVAKRGQDVALRCDPISGHVSLFWYQQALGQGPEFLTYFQNEAQLDKSGLPSDRFFAERPEGSVSTLKIQRTQQEDSAVYLCASSPINDRDGSYEQFFGPGTRLTVL.

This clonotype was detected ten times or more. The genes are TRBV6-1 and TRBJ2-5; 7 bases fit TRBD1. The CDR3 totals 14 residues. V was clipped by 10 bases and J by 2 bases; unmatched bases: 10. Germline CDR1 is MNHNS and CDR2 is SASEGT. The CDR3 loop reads CATIRDSKQETQYF. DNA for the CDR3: TGTGCCACAATACGGGACAGCAAACAAGAGACCCAGTACTTC.

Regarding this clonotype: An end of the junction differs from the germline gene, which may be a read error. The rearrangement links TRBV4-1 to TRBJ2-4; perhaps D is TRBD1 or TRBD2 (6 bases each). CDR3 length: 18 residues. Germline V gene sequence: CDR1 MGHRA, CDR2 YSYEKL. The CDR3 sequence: CASSQADGGRGGKDTQYF. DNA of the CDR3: TGCGCCAGCAGCCAAGCAGACGGGGGCCGGGGAGGCAAAGACACGCAGTATTTC.

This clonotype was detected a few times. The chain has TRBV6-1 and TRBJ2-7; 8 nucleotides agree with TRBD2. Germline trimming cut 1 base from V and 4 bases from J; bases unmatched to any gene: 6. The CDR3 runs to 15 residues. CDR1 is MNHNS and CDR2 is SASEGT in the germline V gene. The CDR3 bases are TGTGCCAGCAGTGAAGGGCCAGCGGGAGTTTACGAGCAGTACTTC. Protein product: CASSEGPAGVYEQYF.

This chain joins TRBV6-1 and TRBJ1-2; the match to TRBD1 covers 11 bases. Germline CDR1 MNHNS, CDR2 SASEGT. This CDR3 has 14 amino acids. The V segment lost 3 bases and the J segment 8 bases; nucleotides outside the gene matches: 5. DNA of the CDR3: TGTGCCAGCAGTGAGCCGGGACAGGGGGTAGGCTACACCTTC. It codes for CASSEPGQGVGYTF.

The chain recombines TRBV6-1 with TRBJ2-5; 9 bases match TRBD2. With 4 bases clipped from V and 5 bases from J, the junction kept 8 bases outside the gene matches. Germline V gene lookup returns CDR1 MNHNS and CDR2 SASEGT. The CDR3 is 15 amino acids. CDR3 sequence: CASSGRGGRGETQYF. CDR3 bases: TGTGCCAGCAGTGGGCGGGGGGGGAGGGGGGAGACCCAGTACTTC.

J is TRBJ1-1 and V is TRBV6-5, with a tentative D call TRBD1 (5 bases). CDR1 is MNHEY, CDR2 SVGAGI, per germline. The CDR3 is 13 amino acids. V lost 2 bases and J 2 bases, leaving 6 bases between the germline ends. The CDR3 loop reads CASSYRGNTEAFF. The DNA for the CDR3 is TGTGCCAGCAGTTACAGGGGCAACACTGAAGCTTTCTTT.

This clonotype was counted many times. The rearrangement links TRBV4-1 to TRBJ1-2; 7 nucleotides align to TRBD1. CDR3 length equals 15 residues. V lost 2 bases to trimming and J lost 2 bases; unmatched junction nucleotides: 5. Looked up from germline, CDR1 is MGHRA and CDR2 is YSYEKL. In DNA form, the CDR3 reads TGCGCCAGCAGCCAATCTCAGGGGGGGAACTATGGCTACACCTTC. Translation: CASSQSQGGNYGYTF.

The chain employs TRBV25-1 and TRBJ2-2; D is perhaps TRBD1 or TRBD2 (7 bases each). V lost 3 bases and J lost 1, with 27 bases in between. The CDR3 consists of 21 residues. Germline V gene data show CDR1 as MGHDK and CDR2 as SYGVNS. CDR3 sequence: CASSDRRGGIRSPRNTGELFF. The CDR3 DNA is TGTGCCAGCAGTGATCGCAGGGGGGGAATCAGAAGTCCCCGGAACACCGGGGAGCTGTTTTTT.

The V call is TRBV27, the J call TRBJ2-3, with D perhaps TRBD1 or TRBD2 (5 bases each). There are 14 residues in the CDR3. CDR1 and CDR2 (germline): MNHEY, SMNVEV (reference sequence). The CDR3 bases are TGTGCGGGGCTCGTGGGCCGGGACCAAGAGACGCAGTATTTT. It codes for CAGLVGRDQETQYF.

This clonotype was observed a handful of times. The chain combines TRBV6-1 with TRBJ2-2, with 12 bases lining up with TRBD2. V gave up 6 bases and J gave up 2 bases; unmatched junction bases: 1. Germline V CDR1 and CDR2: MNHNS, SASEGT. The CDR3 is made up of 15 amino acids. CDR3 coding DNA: TGTGCCAGCAGCGGACTAGCGGGAAACACCGGGGAGCTGTTTTTT. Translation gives CASSGLAGNTGELFF.

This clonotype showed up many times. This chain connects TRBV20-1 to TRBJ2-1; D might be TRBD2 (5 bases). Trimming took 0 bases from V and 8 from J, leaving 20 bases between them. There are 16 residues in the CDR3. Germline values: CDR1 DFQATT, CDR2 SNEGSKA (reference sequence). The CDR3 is CSARDLGLAPVDEQFF. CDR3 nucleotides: TGCAGTGCTAGAGATCTCGGGCTAGCCCCTGTCGATGAGCAGTTCTTC.

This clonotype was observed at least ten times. In DNA, the CDR3 is TGTGCCAGCAGTCCCCTCGAGGGTCCCGACACTGAAGCTTTCTTT. As protein: CASSPLEGPDTEAFF. The J gene is TRBJ1-1, the V gene TRBV6-1; D is undetermined. Per the germline V gene, CDR1 is MNHNS and CDR2 is SASEGT. This CDR3 region has 15 residues. V gave up 5 bases and J gave up 3 bases, with 16 bases separating them.

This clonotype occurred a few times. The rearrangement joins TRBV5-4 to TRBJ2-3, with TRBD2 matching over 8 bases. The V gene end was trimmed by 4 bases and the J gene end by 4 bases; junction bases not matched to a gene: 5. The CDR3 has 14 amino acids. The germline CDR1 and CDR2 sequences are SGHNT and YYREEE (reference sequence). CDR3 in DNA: TGTGCCAGCAGCCCACGGGGGGGCGCAGATACGCAGTATTTT. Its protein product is CASSPRGGADTQYF.

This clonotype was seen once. This CDR3 is CASSPARGRGKDMQYF. CDR3 bases: TGCGCCAGCAGCCCTGCCCGGGGACGAGGCAAAGACATGCAGTATTTT. This sequence joins TRBV4-1 and TRBJ2-3; D possibly uses TRBD1 or TRBD2 (5 bases each). The CDR3 covers 16 residues. Germline-derived CDR1 and CDR2 are MGHRA and YSYEKL. The V and J ends lost 4 bases and 11 bases respectively, with 25 bases between them.

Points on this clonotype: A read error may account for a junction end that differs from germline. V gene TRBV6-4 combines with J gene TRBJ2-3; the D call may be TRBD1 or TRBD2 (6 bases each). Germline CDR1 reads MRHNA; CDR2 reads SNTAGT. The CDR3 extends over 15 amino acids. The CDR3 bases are TGTGCCAGCAGCTCAAGGTCCGGGGGCACAGAGACGCAGTACTTT. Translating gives CASSSRSGGTETQYF.

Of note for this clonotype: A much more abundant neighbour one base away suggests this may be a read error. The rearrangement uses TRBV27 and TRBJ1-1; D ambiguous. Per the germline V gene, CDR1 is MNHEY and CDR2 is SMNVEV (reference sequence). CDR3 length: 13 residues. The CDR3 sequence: CACSSVQGSEAFF. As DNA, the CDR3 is TGTGCCTGCAGTTCTGTTCAAGGGTCTGAAGCTTTCTTT.

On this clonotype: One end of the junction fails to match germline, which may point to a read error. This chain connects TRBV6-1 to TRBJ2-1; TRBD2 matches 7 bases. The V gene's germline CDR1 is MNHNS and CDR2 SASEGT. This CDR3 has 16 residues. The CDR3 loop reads CASGGSGDRAPDTQYF. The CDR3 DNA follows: TGTGCCAGCGGGGGGAGCGGGGACCGAGCCCCAGATACCCAGTACTTT.

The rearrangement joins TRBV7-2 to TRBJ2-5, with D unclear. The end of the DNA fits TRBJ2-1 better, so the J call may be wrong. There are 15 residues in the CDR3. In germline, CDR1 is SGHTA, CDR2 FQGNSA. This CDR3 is CASTPRRNSYNEQFF. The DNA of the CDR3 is TGTGCCAGCACCCCCAGACGGAACTCCTACAATGAGCAGTTCTTC.

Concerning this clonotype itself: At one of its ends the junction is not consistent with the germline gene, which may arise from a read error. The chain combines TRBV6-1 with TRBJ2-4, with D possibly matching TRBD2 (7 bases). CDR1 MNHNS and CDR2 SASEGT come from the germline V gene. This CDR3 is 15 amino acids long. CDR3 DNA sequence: TGTGCCAGCAGCGCGGGAGTGGGGGACAAAAACACTCAGTACTTC. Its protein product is CASSAGVGDKNTQYF.

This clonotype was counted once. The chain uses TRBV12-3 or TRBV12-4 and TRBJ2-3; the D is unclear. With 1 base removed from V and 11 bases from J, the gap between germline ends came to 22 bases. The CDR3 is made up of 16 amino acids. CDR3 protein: CASSLGAQLGVGMQYF. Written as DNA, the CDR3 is TGTGCCAGCAGTTTAGGAGCACAGCTTGGGGTGGGCATGCAGTATTTT.